The clone carrying this TCR beta chain was observed a single time. Its matching antigen is unknown. The sample comes from a study of T cell responses to AZD1222 COVID-19 vaccine. Study findings and constraints: Regions 160-218 and 743-854 dominated among vaccine-associated CD4 TCRs spanning spike. Donors were mostly white British, more females; clonal diversity possibly underestimated. Repertoires were obtained only post-peak T cell response.

Data came from immunoSEQ multiplex PCR; TCRdb stores just in-frame clones and leaves some out. Here the sample spans 100,000 to 150,000 clones, about 90% being singletons. The sequence was collected from an adult in good health. The sequences come from peripheral blood, collected on day 0 of AZD1222 vaccination.

CDR3 sequence (DNA): TGTGCCAGCAGCTCCACCTCGGGACAGCGTGAGGAGCAGTACTTC. This gives the protein CASSSTSGQREEQYF. The chain joins TRBV7-3 to TRBJ2-7; 7 nucleotides line up with TRBD1. In germline, CDR1 is SGHTA, CDR2 FQGTGA. J lost 7 bases, V lost 4 bases, and 13 bases had no gene match. The CDR3 covers 15 residues.